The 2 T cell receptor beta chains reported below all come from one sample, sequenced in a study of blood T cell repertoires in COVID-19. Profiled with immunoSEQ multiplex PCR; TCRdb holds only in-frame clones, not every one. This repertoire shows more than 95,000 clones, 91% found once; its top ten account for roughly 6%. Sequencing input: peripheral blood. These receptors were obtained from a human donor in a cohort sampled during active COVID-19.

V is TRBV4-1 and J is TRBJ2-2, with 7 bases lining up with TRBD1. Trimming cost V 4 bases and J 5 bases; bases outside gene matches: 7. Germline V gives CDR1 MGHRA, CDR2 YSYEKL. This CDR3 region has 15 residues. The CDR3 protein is CASSPSSGGTGELFF. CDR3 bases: TGCGCCAGCAGCCCGAGTTCAGGGGGTACCGGGGAGCTGTTTTTT.

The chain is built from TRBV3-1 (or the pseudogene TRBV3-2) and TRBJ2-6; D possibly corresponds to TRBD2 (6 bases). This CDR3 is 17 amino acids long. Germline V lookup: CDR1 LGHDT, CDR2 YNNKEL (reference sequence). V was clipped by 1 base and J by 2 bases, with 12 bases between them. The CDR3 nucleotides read TGTGCCAGCAGCCAAGCTGCCGGGGGAGCTGGGGCCAACGTCCTGACTTTC. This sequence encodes CASSQAAGGAGANVLTF.